This T cell receptor beta chain was found in a study of blood T cell repertoires in COVID-19. Study summary: Whether acute or convalescent, the COVID-19 samples came from the United States, Italy and Spain. In each case, the material was cDNA or gDNA derived from T cells, B-cell-depleted T cells, or PBMCs.

Only in-frame clones appear in the TCRdb table, and some are missing; sequencing was by immunoSEQ multiplex PCR. The data show 300,000 to 350,000 clones, with about 90% seen just once and 3.5% to 4.5% held by the top ten. The J segment lost 5 bases and the V segment lost 6 bases, leaving 12 bases of the junction unmatched. The CDR3 runs 15 residues. The germline V gene has CDR1 MDHEN and CDR2 SYDVKM. Recruits, aged roughly 18 to 100 years, lived in 24 US areas. Participants had their cohort set by participant-reported clinical history. The TCR comes from a woman aged 18-35 years with acute COVID-19. The chain recombines TRBV28 with TRBJ1-1, with 7 bases fitting TRBD1. The specimen was PBMCs or T cells enriched from blood (not recorded which). The CDR3 DNA reads TGTGCCAGCAGCCCAGGGGGAGGAATTTCGACTGAAGCTTTCTTT. This sequence encodes CASSPGGGISTEAFF.